This T cell receptor (beta chain) was sequenced for a study of identical twins (dated by TCRdb to 2016 to 2017). Regarding the study in general: To test whether fetal clonotypes persist, this study deep-sequenced TCR alpha and beta repertoires from monozygotic twins, from unrelated adults of various ages, and from cord blood. To rule out contamination, replicate twin experiments were performed at different times with different library preparation protocols. Results and caveats for the whole study, not just this receptor: Compared with coincidental sharing between unrelated individuals, out-of-frame TCR alpha sequences shared between twins had an excess of sequences with low generation probability. Excess twin sharing in beta out-of-frame sequences was weaker because fewer shared sequences lowered the signal-to-noise ratio. Abundant cord blood beta clonotypes had fewer insertions, young adult naive repertoires showed a similar but weaker trend, and memory repertoires showed no such trend. Because the same donors could not be followed over many years, the conclusions depended on cross-sectional statistical analysis. Zero-insertion analyses could be partly confounded by invariant T cells such as MAIT and iNKT, though diverse VJ usage argued against such confounding for most clonotypes. Out-of-frame TCR alpha sharing in monozygotic twins was systematically underestimated by recombination models, whereas sharing between unrelated individuals was in agreement with the recombination models.

This clonotype was found many times. It lacks a known antigen. The sample holds no much larger clone one base away, and base qualities are not on file. Including the terminal cysteine and phenylalanine, the CDR3 comprises 16 residues. The read is trimmed to its CDR3 DNA, 48 bases read in frame from base 1. The junction shows trimming of 0 bases on V and 6 bases on J, plus 15 bases between the germline ends. The library came from 5' RACE. This sample was sequenced with an Illumina HiSeq 2000. A universal primer binding site was introduced by template switching, and a unique molecular identifier was present in the final cDNA, enabling accurate counting of TCR cDNA molecules. Specific primers in the conserved constant-segment region were used to synthesize first-strand cDNA for TCR alpha and beta chains. To control for contamination, every cDNA library carried two barcodes: a SMART-Mk sample barcode plus Illumina barcodes. Two successive PCR steps introduced TruSeq adapter sequences along with Illumina sample barcodes. TCR alpha and beta cDNA libraries were sequenced on the Illumina HiSeq platform with custom primers. The authors' analysis ran thus. Unique molecular identifiers were extracted from raw reads with MiGEC, and CDR3 positions were determined with MiXCR. For each individual, recombination models were inferred using an EM algorithm with the repgenHMM and IGoR tools. Shared clonotypes were analyzed with the tcR package in R, and sharing was normalized by the product of cloneset sizes. To study raw recombination without the effects of thymic and clonal selection, out-of-frame nonproductive sequences were analyzed. TCRdb took the public reads, trimmed them with fastp at Q25, ran MiXCR for clone calling and kept in-frame beta chains. Identical CDR3 proteins give one entry, which carries the most common genes and DNA. The V and J calls shown here were made by TCRdb, not taken from the authors' results. The sample has approximately 150,000 distinct CDR3 sequences on record, around 3.5% of them singletons. Together, the top ten hold approximately 7.6% of the sample.

Only healthy Caucasian donors were included. Miltenyi CD45RO+ enrichment and human naive T-cell isolation kits were used to isolate memory (CD45RO+) and naive T cells from PBMC. The chain is assembled from TRBV12-3 or TRBV12-4 and TRBJ2-1; perhaps TRBD2 is the D gene, with 5 bases matching. The source material was memory T cells sorted from blood. Explained via the paper, the cell subset or site label denotes: CD45RO+ enriched T cells. The source is a young man in good health. CDR3 protein: CASSLAELVQRNEQFF. Read as DNA, the sequence is TGTGCCAGCAGTTTAGCGGAACTAGTCCAGCGCAATGAGCAGTTCTTC.